The 20 T cell receptor beta chains presented below share a single source sample, sequenced in a study of cytomegalovirus exposure and HLA in healthy donors. Both 60 Vbeta primers and 13 Jbeta primers went into the PCR. TCRdb's copy holds only in-frame clones and misses some; the assay was immunoSEQ multiplex PCR. The sample lists 130,000 or so clones, about 80% seen once, with 1.5% to 2% in the top ten. The specimen was PBMCs. Every receptor here comes from a man aged 40-49 years in good health and CMV-seronegative.

The chain combines TRBV6-5 with TRBJ1-2; 7 bases align to TRBD1. Germline V gene data show CDR1 as MNHEY and CDR2 as SVGAGI. V shed 6 bases, J shed 4 bases, and the junction held 8 bases outside the gene matches. The CDR3 is made up of 14 amino acids. The CDR3 loop reads CASSRTGVGYGYTF. In DNA form, the CDR3 reads TGTGCCAGCAGCCGGACAGGCGTAGGCTATGGCTACACCTTC.

The DNA of the CDR3 is TGTGCCAGCAGCAGCACAGGGACCCAAGAGACCCAGTACTTC. As protein: CASSSTGTQETQYF. The rearrangement joins TRBV5-4 to TRBJ2-5; D is possibly TRBD1 (6 bases). Trimming pared 4 bases from V and 1 base from J, leaving 11 bases between. The CDR3 is 14 residues long. Germline V gene sequence: CDR1 SGHNT, CDR2 YYREEE (reference sequence).

The V gene is TRBV30, the J gene TRBJ2-1, with 8 nucleotides matching TRBD1. The germline V gene has CDR1 GTSNPN and CDR2 SVGIG (reference sequence). The J segment lost 6 bases and the V segment lost 3 bases, leaving 4 bases of the junction unmatched. CDR3 length: 13 residues. The CDR3 region has the DNA TGTGCCTGGAGCCTCGACAGGGGCAATGAGCAGTTCTTC. It is translated as CAWSLDRGNEQFF.

This clone has just a few counts. This rearrangement joins TRBV9 to TRBJ1-1, with D possibly TRBD1 on 5 matching bases. Germline values: CDR1 SGDLS, CDR2 YYNGEE. This CDR3 region has 15 residues. V was clipped by 0 bases and J by 0 bases, with 9 bases between them. The CDR3 sequence: CASSVGTGLNTEAFF. For the CDR3, the DNA is TGTGCCAGCAGCGTAGGAACAGGTCTGAACACTGAAGCTTTCTTT. The variable domain in full, with the rest retrieved from reference TRBV9 and TRBJ1-1, is DSGVTQTPKHLITATGQRVTLRCSPRSGDLSVYWYQQSLDQGLQFLIQYYNGEERAKGNILERFSAQQFPDLHSELNLSSLELGDSALYFCASSVGTGLNTEAFFGQGTRLTVV.

V usage is TRBV28 and J usage is TRBJ2-3; no reliable D call. This CDR3 region has 14 residues. Looked up from germline, CDR1 is MDHEN and CDR2 is SYDVKM. Deletions cut 5 bases from V and 0 bases from J, with 9 bases between. As DNA, the CDR3 is TGTGCCAGCAGTACAACAATAAGCACAGATACGCAGTATTTT. Its translation is CASSTTISTDTQYF.

The chain is built from TRBV19 and TRBJ2-3, with D possibly TRBD2 on 5 matching bases. The CDR3 is 13 amino acids. Germline V lookup: CDR1 LNHDA, CDR2 SQIVND (reference sequence). V lost 5 bases and J lost 6, with 12 bases in between. The CDR3 nucleotides are TGTGCCAGTAGTGTACAGCGCGGGGATACGCAGTATTTT. Translating gives CASSVQRGDTQYF.

The rearrangement uses TRBV11-1 and TRBJ2-3, with 11 bases lining up with TRBD2. The trim removed 3 bases at V and 2 bases at J, leaving 4 bases unmatched. CDR1 is SGHAT, CDR2 FQDESV, per germline (reference sequence). CDR3 length: 16 residues. CDR3 nucleotides: TGTGCCAGCAGCTTTCCTAGCGGGGGGTACACAGATACGCAGTATTTT. It translates to CASSFPSGGYTDTQYF.

The chain carries TRBV28 and TRBJ1-5; 7 positions agree with TRBD1. CDR1 and CDR2 from the germline V gene are MDHEN and SYDVKM. V was clipped by 4 bases and J by 2 bases; unmatched bases: 5. The length of the CDR3 is 15 residues. The DNA for the CDR3 is TGTGCCAGCAGTTCCCTCACAGGGGGCAATCAGCCCCAGCATTTT. Translated, it gives CASSSLTGGNQPQHF.

There are a few counts of this clone. V is TRBV6-5 and J is TRBJ2-2; no definite D call. CDR1 MNHEY and CDR2 SVGAGI come from the germline V gene. The CDR3 spans 13 residues. V lost 0 bases and J lost 5, with 4 bases in between. In DNA, the CDR3 is TGTGCCAGCAGTTACTCGGAGACCGGGGAGCTGTTTTTT. Translation: CASSYSETGELFF.

J is TRBJ1-3 and V is TRBV10-3; 8 nucleotides agree with TRBD1. This CDR3 has 14 residues. V gave up 4 bases and J gave up 1 base; unmatched junction bases: 0. Germline V lookup: CDR1 ENHRY, CDR2 SYGVKD. The CDR3 bases are TGTGCCATCAGTGGACAGGGGTCTGGAAACACCATATATTTT. Protein sequence: CAISGQGSGNTIYF.

This clone was counted a single time. The chain has TRBV6-4 and TRBJ2-3; 9 bases align to TRBD1. Germline-derived CDR1 and CDR2 are MRHNA and SNTAGT. V shed 4 bases and J 4 bases; nucleotides not matched to a gene: 3. CDR3 length: 14 residues. For the CDR3, the DNA is TGTGCCAGCAGTGCGCGACAGGGGGCAGATACGCAGTATTTT. The encoded protein is CASSARQGADTQYF.

The chain employs TRBV6-5 and TRBJ2-7; a weak D match, TRBD1 (6 bases). The CDR3 contains 14 residues. CDR1 is MNHEY, CDR2 SVGAGI, per germline. V lost 0 bases to trimming and J lost 4 bases, with 10 bases between them. DNA of the CDR3: TGTGCCAGCAGTTACTCCGGACAGCTTTACGAGCAGTACTTC. It translates to CASSYSGQLYEQYF.

The gene calls are TRBV5-6 and TRBJ2-3; the match to TRBD1 covers 7 bases. CDR3 length: 16 residues. CDR1 SGHDT and CDR2 YYEEEE come from the germline V gene. The J segment lost 0 bases and the V segment lost 0 bases, leaving 4 bases of the junction unmatched. The CDR3 protein is CASSLGQGTSTDTQYF. Here the CDR3 DNA reads TGTGCCAGCAGCTTGGGACAGGGAACTAGCACAGATACGCAGTATTTT. The full variable domain, its missing parts supplied by reference TRBV5-6 and TRBJ2-3, is DAGVTQSPTHLIKTRGQQVTLRCSPKSGHDTVSWYQQALGQGPQFIFQYYEEEERQRGNFPDRFSGHQFPNYSSELNVNALLLGDSALYLCASSLGQGTSTDTQYFGPGTRLTVL.

The rearrangement uses TRBV11-2 and TRBJ1-4, with TRBD1 identical over 7 bases. This CDR3 has 15 amino acids. V shed 1 base, J shed 5 bases, and the junction held 4 bases outside the gene matches. CDR1 and CDR2 from the germline V gene are SGHAT and FQNNGV. DNA of the CDR3: TGTGCCAGCAGCTTAGGGGACAGAAGAAATGAAAAACTGTTTTTT. It is translated as CASSLGDRRNEKLFF.

The V call is TRBV19, the J call TRBJ2-3; 7 bases align to TRBD2. V was pared by 8 bases and J by 3 bases, with 8 bases of the junction left unmatched. The CDR3 is made up of 14 amino acids. Germline values: CDR1 LNHDA, CDR2 SQIVND (reference sequence). CDR3 nucleotides: TGTGCCAGTTCCATGGGGGGAGGGACAGATACGCAGTATTTT. It translates to CASSMGGGTDTQYF.

The chain carries TRBV13 and TRBJ1-5; D gene uncertain. V lost 0 bases to trimming and J lost 4 bases, with 7 bases between them. Per germline, CDR1 PRHDT and CDR2 FYEKMQ (reference sequence). This CDR3 has 14 residues. The CDR3 DNA follows: TGTGCCAGCAGCTTAGGCCGAGGGAATCAGCCCCAGCATTTT. It codes for CASSLGRGNQPQHF.

The J gene is TRBJ2-3, the V gene TRBV19; no clear D gene. Germline assignment: CDR1 LNHDA and CDR2 SQIVND (reference sequence). This CDR3 is 15 amino acids long. Between the trimmed V and J ends, which lost 0 bases and 4 bases, there was a span of 11 bases. The CDR3 DNA follows: TGTGCCAGTAGTATAGATTCCGGAACAGCAGATACGCAGTATTTT. It specifies CASSIDSGTADTQYF. The entire variable domain, with the rest obtained from reference TRBV19 and TRBJ2-3, is as follows: DGGITQSPKYLFRKEGQNVTLSCEQNLNHDAMYWYRQDPGQGLRLIYYSQIVNDFQKGDIAEGYSVSREKKESFPLTVTSAQKNPTAFYLCASSIDSGTADTQYFGPGTRLTVL.

The rearrangement links TRBV4-1 to TRBJ1-1; no clear D gene. Germline CDR1 is MGHRA and CDR2 is YSYEKL. V was pared by 1 base and J by 0 bases, with 12 bases between. The CDR3 runs 16 residues. DNA of the CDR3: TGCGCCAGCAGCCAAGGGTTAGTAATTATGAACACTGAAGCTTTCTTT. It specifies CASSQGLVIMNTEAFF.

Note on this clone: Its ends do not fully match the called genes, so a read error is possible. The chain recombines TRBV19 with TRBJ2-1; 11 bases align to TRBD2. The CDR3 contains 17 residues. Germline lookup yields CDR1 LNHDA and CDR2 SQIVND (reference sequence). CDR3 bases: TGTGCCAGTAGTATAGACGTCACTAGCGGGAGCTACGATGAGCAGTTCTTC. It codes for CASSIDVTSGSYDEQFF.

The rearrangement uses TRBV7-2 and TRBJ2-3; TRBD1 matches 7 bases. This CDR3 contains 15 residues. CDR1 SGHTA and CDR2 FQGNSA come from the germline V gene. V lost 5 bases to trimming and J lost 1 base; unmatched junction nucleotides: 6. CDR3: CASSPGTARTDTQYF. The CDR3 DNA is TGTGCCAGCAGCCCCGGGACAGCTCGCACAGATACGCAGTATTTT.